These T cell receptor beta chains were read from a single sample in a study of CD8+CD57+ T cells in acquired aplastic anemia. A single record per CDR3 protein comes from TCRdb applying MiXCR to the reads. The table records 220,000 or so distinct CDR3 sequences, more than 55% of them present only once. The sequenced material came from sorted CD4+, CD8+, or CD8+CD57+ T cells (not recorded which) from PBMCs. Receptors originate from a human donor with aplastic anemia. CDR3s include the opening cysteine and the closing phenylalanine or tryptophan. Each record gives: D gene, J gene, V gene, clone size, CDR3 DNA, CDR3 protein. The D gene is left open where the match is weak. A row's size may be missing; if present it is once, few, many or a size class.

d_gene: -; j_gene: TRBJ2-7; v_gene: TRBV15; abundance: -; CDR3nt: TGTGCCACCAGCAGAGCTAGACTTGTCGACGAGCAGTACTTC; CDR3aa: CATSRARLVDEQYF
d_gene: -; j_gene: TRBJ2-3; v_gene: TRBV24-1; abundance: few; CDR3nt: TGTGCCACCAGTGATGCTACCGGGACCTACACAGATACGCAGTATTTT; CDR3aa: CATSDATGTYTDTQYF
d_gene: TRBD1; j_gene: TRBJ2-5; v_gene: TRBV6-2/TRBV6-3; abundance: -; CDR3nt: TGTGCCAGCAGCCAGGGGGACAGGGGTACTGAAGAGACCCAGTACTTC; CDR3aa: CASSQGDRGTEETQYF
d_gene: -; j_gene: TRBJ2-7; v_gene: TRBV20-1; abundance: -; CDR3nt: TGCAGTGCTTACGGACCGTTCCACGAGCAGTACTTC; CDR3aa: CSAYGPFHEQYF
d_gene: -; j_gene: TRBJ2-7; v_gene: TRBV10-1; abundance: -; CDR3nt: TGCGCCAGCAGTCGCACGAGGACCGGTAACTACGAGCAGTACTTC; CDR3aa: CASSRTRTGNYEQYF
d_gene: -; j_gene: TRBJ2-3; v_gene: TRBV5-1; abundance: -; CDR3nt: TGCGCCAGCAGCTTCGCGGGTCCAGATACGCAGTATTTT; CDR3aa: CASSFAGPDTQYF
d_gene: -; j_gene: TRBJ2-3; v_gene: TRBV30; abundance: many; CDR3nt: TGTGCCTGGAGTAGGGTTGGCGCAGATACGCAGTATTTT; CDR3aa: CAWSRVGADTQYF
d_gene: TRBD1; j_gene: TRBJ1-2; v_gene: TRBV7-8; abundance: -; CDR3nt: TGTGCCAGCAGCTTCGGGGGGACAGGGGATGGCTACACCTTC; CDR3aa: CASSFGGTGDGYTF
d_gene: TRBD1; j_gene: TRBJ2-5; v_gene: TRBV10-3; abundance: -; CDR3nt: TGTGCCATCAGTGGGGCGACAGGGGTGGAGACCCAGTACTTC; CDR3aa: CAISGATGVETQYF
d_gene: -; j_gene: TRBJ2-1; v_gene: TRBV29-1; abundance: few; CDR3nt: TGCAGCGATGGGTTTGGCGGGACATCCTACAATGAGCAGTTCTTC; CDR3aa: CSDGFGGTSYNEQFF
d_gene: -; j_gene: TRBJ1-6; v_gene: TRBV5-1; abundance: -; CDR3nt: TGCGCCAGCAGCTGGGACGCCTGGGATTCACCCCTCCACTTT; CDR3aa: CASSWDAWDSPLHF
d_gene: TRBD2; j_gene: TRBJ2-7; v_gene: TRBV29-1; abundance: -; CDR3nt: TGCAGCGTTGAGGGACTAGCGGGAGCGCGAGAGCAGTACTTC; CDR3aa: CSVEGLAGAREQYF
d_gene: -; j_gene: TRBJ1-5; v_gene: TRBV12-3/TRBV12-4; abundance: -; CDR3nt: TGTGCCAGCAGTCCCACAGCATTCAATGGGCCCCAGCATTTT; CDR3aa: CASSPTAFNGPQHF
d_gene: -; j_gene: TRBJ2-5; v_gene: TRBV5-6; abundance: few; CDR3nt: TGTGCCAGCAGCTTAAGGGGCTCAGAGACCCAGTACTTC; CDR3aa: CASSLRGSETQYF
d_gene: -; j_gene: TRBJ2-7; v_gene: TRBV7-2; abundance: -; CDR3nt: TGTGCCAGCACCTTAACGGGACAAAACTCCTACGAGCAGTACTTC; CDR3aa: CASTLTGQNSYEQYF
d_gene: -; j_gene: TRBJ1-2; v_gene: TRBV10-1; abundance: -; CDR3nt: TGCGCCAGCAGTGGCCTCCTCTGCACCTTC; CDR3aa: CASSGLLCTF
d_gene: -; j_gene: TRBJ2-7; v_gene: TRBV6-2/TRBV6-3; abundance: -; CDR3nt: TGTGCCAGCAGTCCAGACCCTTACGAGCAGTACTTC; CDR3aa: CASSPDPYEQYF
d_gene: -; j_gene: TRBJ1-6; v_gene: TRBV12-3/TRBV12-4; abundance: -; CDR3nt: TGTGCCAGCGGTCCGGGAGGGAGGAGAGGATCACCCCTCCACTTT; CDR3aa: CASGPGGRRGSPLHF
d_gene: TRBD1; j_gene: TRBJ1-2; v_gene: TRBV20-1; abundance: -; CDR3nt: TGCAGTGCTAGTTCGGGACAGGACGTAGGCTACACCTTC; CDR3aa: CSASSGQDVGYTF
d_gene: TRBD2; j_gene: TRBJ2-7; v_gene: TRBV29-1; abundance: -; CDR3nt: TGCAGCGTCCCAATAGCGGGAGCTAGCTCCTACGAGCAGTACTTC; CDR3aa: CSVPIAGASSYEQYF
d_gene: TRBD2; j_gene: TRBJ2-1; v_gene: TRBV5-1; abundance: -; CDR3nt: TGTGCCAGCGCGTCCGGGACTAGCGGACCCTACGAGCAGTTCTTC; CDR3aa: CASASGTSGPYEQFF
d_gene: TRBD1; j_gene: TRBJ1-6; v_gene: TRBV2; abundance: -; CDR3nt: TGTGCCAGCCGTCCGGGACAGGGTATAACCTCACCCCTCCACTTT; CDR3aa: CASRPGQGITSPLHF
d_gene: -; j_gene: TRBJ2-7; v_gene: TRBV7-7; abundance: -; CDR3nt: TGTGCTAGCAGCCCCGGGGTAGCGGCTACCTACGAGCAGTACTTC; CDR3aa: CASSPGVAATYEQYF
d_gene: -; j_gene: TRBJ1-2; v_gene: TRBV29-1; abundance: -; CDR3nt: TGCAGCGTTGGTCTTGGGGATGGCTACACCTTC; CDR3aa: CSVGLGDGYTF